Below, 21 T cell receptor beta chains from the same sample are listed, as sequenced in a study of T cells after yellow fever vaccination. Each CDR3 protein is one row after TCRdb ran MiXCR on the 5' RACE reads. Counted here are about 340,000 distinct CDR3 sequences, roughly 4% occurring once; the ten biggest clones make up more than 20%. The specimen comprised PBMCs, sampled 5 days after the yellow fever booster vaccination. The receptors here all came from a man younger than 35 who received the YFV17D yellow fever vaccine.

This clonotype was counted only a few times. The gene calls are TRBV6-2 or TRBV6-3 and TRBJ2-3, with D unresolved. The CDR3 sequence is 15 residues long. CDR1 and CDR2 (germline): MNHEY, SVGEGT. Trimming cost V 6 bases and J 2 bases, with 15 bases left between them. The CDR3 spells CASSPRIKITDTQYF. For the CDR3, the DNA is TGTGCCAGCAGCCCCCGGATTAAAATCACAGATACGCAGTATTTT.

This clonotype has just a few counts. CDR3 in DNA: TGCGCCAGCAGCTTTGAGGACAGGGGTTTTTTGCCGCATTCACCCCTCCACTTT. Its translation is CASSFEDRGFLPHSPLHF. The genes are TRBV5-1 and TRBJ1-6, with 9 bases identical to TRBD1. Germline V gene lookup returns CDR1 SGHRS and CDR2 YFSETQ. After removal of 2 bases from V and 8 bases from J, the junction contained 14 bases not matched to a gene. This CDR3 is built from 18 residues.

In regard to this clonotype: This could be a read error, since a much larger clone is one nucleotide away. The chain has TRBV7-9 and TRBJ1-1, with D possibly TRBD1 on 6 matching bases. This CDR3 region has 14 residues. Germline CDR1 reads SEHNR; CDR2 reads FQNEAQ (reference sequence). The CDR3 nucleotides are TGTGCCAGCAGCTTGGGGGCGGTGGGCACTGAAACTTTCTTT. Protein: CASSLGAVGTETFF.

J is TRBJ1-6 and V is TRBV25-1, with D possibly matching TRBD1 (5 bases). V shed 1 base and J shed 10 bases, with 14 bases lying between them. CDR1 and CDR2 (germline): MGHDK, SYGVNS. The CDR3 runs 15 residues. In nucleotides, the CDR3 is TGTGCCAGCAGTGAATTTCTCGGGGCGGGATCACCCCTCCACTTT. It translates to CASSEFLGAGSPLHF.

The J gene is TRBJ2-7, the V gene TRBV9, with unresolved D. The ends were cut back, 0 bases at V and 2 bases at J, with 9 bases in the middle. Germline CDR1 is SGDLS and CDR2 is YYNGEE. The CDR3 sequence is 14 residues long. CDR3 sequence reads: CASSVVPSTYEQYF. The CDR3, as DNA: TGTGCCAGCAGCGTAGTTCCCAGTACCTACGAGCAGTACTTC.

This clonotype was detected many times. The V and J genes are TRBV29-1 and TRBJ2-3; D gene uncertain. Germline V lookup: CDR1 SQVTM, CDR2 ANQGSEA. Trimming took off 6 bases at V and 3 bases at J, with 10 bases between the two ends. The CDR3 runs to 12 residues. The CDR3 protein is CSVVPGTDTQYF. The CDR3 DNA reads as TGCAGCGTGGTCCCCGGGACAGATACGCAGTATTTT.

Many counts were recorded for this clonotype. The gene calls are TRBV11-2 and TRBJ2-7; 7 bases match TRBD2. The CDR3 is 18 residues long. Trimming took 4 bases from V and 1 from J; bases not matched to a gene: 16. The V gene's germline CDR1 is SGHAT and CDR2 FQNNGV. The CDR3, as DNA: TGTGCCAGCAGCTCCCTCGTCCTTACTAGCGAACAGTCCTACGAGCAGTACGTC. It encodes CASSSLVLTSEQSYEQYV.

The chain couples TRBV5-1 to TRBJ2-2, with D uncertain. Germline V gene sequence: CDR1 SGHRS, CDR2 YFSETQ. This CDR3 is built from 15 residues. Trimming removed 2 bases from V and 3 bases from J, with 11 bases in between. The CDR3 coding sequence is TGCGCCAGCAGCTTTGGTCAGGCGGACACCGGGGAGCTGTTTTTT. Translation: CASSFGQADTGELFF.

This chain connects TRBV9 to TRBJ2-1; the D is unclear. This CDR3 is 15 amino acids long. The germline gives CDR1 SGDLS, CDR2 YYNGEE. V lost 3 bases and J lost 5, with 15 bases in between. As DNA, the CDR3 is TGTGCCAGCAGCGCCGACCCCCTTAGCAACAATGAGCAGTTCTTC. It specifies CASSADPLSNNEQFF.

This clonotype occurred many times. J is TRBJ1-5 and V is TRBV30; TRBD1 agrees at 7 bases. The CDR3 contains 13 residues. Germline assignment: CDR1 GTSNPN and CDR2 SVGIG (reference sequence). J gave up 2 bases and V 5 bases, and 3 bases lay outside the gene matches. CDR3 in amino acids: CAWATGGNQPQHF. CDR3 bases: TGTGCCTGGGCCACAGGGGGCAATCAGCCCCAGCATTTT.

In its sample, this clonotype was seen many times. This chain uses TRBV20-1 with TRBJ2-3, with no clear D. V was trimmed by 4 bases and J by 1 base, leaving 15 bases between them. Germline-derived CDR1 and CDR2 are DFQATT and SNEGSKA (reference sequence). This CDR3 comprises 15 residues. CDR3 sequence (DNA): TGCAGTGCTAAGTTTGGCGGTTCGGGCACAGATACGCAGTATTTT. It codes for CSAKFGGSGTDTQYF.

This clonotype showed up just a few times. This chain links TRBV20-1 with TRBJ1-6; possibly TRBD1 for D (5 bases). CDR1 and CDR2 from the germline V gene are DFQATT and SNEGSKA (reference sequence). Trimming removed 0 bases at V and 9 bases at J, with 6 bases between. CDR3 size: 12 residues. The CDR3 coding sequence is TGCAGTGCTAGAGATGGGGGTTCACCCCTCCACTTT. Amino acids: CSARDGGSPLHF.

Ten or more counts support this clonotype. The rearrangement uses TRBV4-1 and TRBJ2-1, with 10 nucleotides matching TRBD2. V dropped 4 bases and J dropped 6; count of bases not matched to a gene: 12. Germline CDR1 MGHRA, CDR2 YSYEKL. The CDR3 runs to 17 residues. CDR3 in DNA: TGCGCCAGCAGCCCATACTTAGCGGGGGGACGGGGCAATGAGCAGTTCTTC. This codes for CASSPYLAGGRGNEQFF.

This clonotype was recorded a few times. The chain is built from TRBV5-1 and TRBJ1-1; TRBD1 is a possible D gene (5 bases). Trimming removed 1 base from V and 5 bases from J, with 12 bases in between. The CDR3 is 14 residues long. Germline V gene lookup returns CDR1 SGHRS and CDR2 YFSETQ. The CDR3: CASSLTSGGTEAFF. DNA for the CDR3: TGCGCCAGCAGCTTGACATCTGGGGGGACTGAAGCTTTCTTT.

V and J are TRBV28 and TRBJ1-1; no clear D. Trimming cost V 5 bases and J 6 bases, with 25 bases left between them. The CDR3 length is 17 residues. CDR1 MDHEN and CDR2 SYDVKM come from the germline V gene. CDR3 coding DNA: TGTGCCAGCAGTCCCCGTATGGCCTTCGTGTCCGTCTCTGAAGCTTTCTTT. It encodes CASSPRMAFVSVSEAFF.

The J gene is TRBJ1-2, the V gene TRBV25-1; 8 positions match TRBD1. The CDR3 covers 13 residues. V shed 10 bases and J 7 bases; nucleotides not matched to a gene: 11. Per the germline V gene, CDR1 is MGHDK and CDR2 is SYGVNS. The chain's CDR3 is CAIWTGIGSGYTF. For the CDR3, the DNA is TGTGCCATCTGGACAGGGATAGGGAGTGGCTACACCTTC.

The CDR3 spells CASSQRTVKRETQYF. DNA for the CDR3: TGTGCCAGCAGCCAGAGAACGGTCAAGAGGGAGACCCAGTACTTC. The chain has TRBV28 and TRBJ2-5; D is ambiguous. This CDR3 region has 15 residues. V was clipped by 6 bases and J by 5 bases, with 19 bases between them. Looked up from germline, CDR1 is MDHEN and CDR2 is SYDVKM.

This clonotype showed up many times. This chain uses TRBV7-2 with TRBJ2-5; D is unclear. CDR1 and CDR2 from the germline V gene are SGHTA and FQGNSA. CDR3 length: 13 residues. V lost 7 bases, J lost 1 base, and 10 bases lay in between. The CDR3 bases are TGTGCCAGCACCTATAGAGCCCAAGAGACCCAGTACTTC. Translating it yields CASTYRAQETQYF.

This clonotype has only a few counts. The rearrangement joins TRBV10-3 to TRBJ2-2; D possibly matches TRBD1 or TRBD2 (6 bases each). The CDR3 has 15 amino acids. V was pared by 7 bases and J by 1 base, with 13 bases between. Germline assignment: CDR1 ENHRY and CDR2 SYGVKD. CDR3 sequence: CAITGGGRNTGELFF. DNA for the CDR3: TGTGCCATCACTGGAGGGGGAAGGAACACCGGGGAGCTGTTTTTT.

This clonotype has ten or more counts. The chain combines TRBV6-2 or TRBV6-3 with TRBJ2-7; possibly TRBD1 or TRBD2 for D (5 bases each). With 0 bases removed from V and 5 bases from J, the gap between germline ends came to 14 bases. This CDR3 is 15 amino acids long. The V gene's germline CDR1 is MNHEY and CDR2 SVGEGT. The CDR3 region has the DNA TGTGCCAGCAGTTACTCTGGGGGTTCCTTACACGAGCAGTACGTC. This encodes CASSYSGGSLHEQYV.

The chain links TRBV6-6 to TRBJ1-3; 8 nucleotides line up with TRBD1. The V segment lost 2 bases and the J segment 3 bases; nucleotides outside the gene matches: 9. Germline V gives CDR1 MNHNY, CDR2 SVGAGI (reference sequence). This CDR3 has 17 amino acids. As DNA, the CDR3 is TGTGCCAGCAGTTACCATCTGCAGGGGGCGGTTGGAAACACCATATATTTT. Amino acid sequence: CASSYHLQGAVGNTIYF.